This T cell receptor (beta chain) was captured in a study of T cells in Graves' hyperthyroidism and ophthalmopathy. The sample holds many counts of this clonotype. The antigen is not known. Regarding the study as a whole: Most thyroid clonotypes expanded above 0.001 appeared in blood too.

This CDR3 region has 12 residues. V was clipped by 7 bases and J by 4 bases, with 10 bases between them. Germline V gives CDR1 LGHDT, CDR2 YNNKEL (reference sequence). RNA transcripts were the template for amplifying TCR beta CDR3 regions. Using the HTBI primer set, a first-round RT-PCR was run on the TCR CDR3. A single record per CDR3 protein comes from TCRdb applying MiXCR to the multiplex PCR reads. This sample has a few hundred thousand distinct CDR3 sequences, with around 15% found just once. This TCR derives from a woman aged 40 to 55 with Graves' ophthalmopathy. The chain uses TRBV3-1 and TRBJ1-2; a weak D match, TRBD1 (5 bases). The sequenced sample consisted of blood. The CDR3 DNA is TGTGCCAGCACCAGGGAGGGCTATGGCTACACCTTC. Its protein is CASTREGYGYTF.